Listed below are T cell receptor beta chains from one sample, sequenced in a study of human T cells and chemical hapten exposure. TCRdb analysed the RACE reads with MiXCR anew, one entry per CDR3 protein. The sample consists of some 94,000 distinct CDR3 sequences, roughly 12% of them appearing once. The material sequenced was whole blood, taken in connection with sensitization to the hapten diphenylcyclopropenone (DPC). The receptor source for this set is a woman between 40 and 50 years old with alopecia areata. Some clones in this sample may be carry-over from other donors' samples. Each CDR3 is given with its conserved first and last residue. Fields, in order: J gene, V gene, clone size, D gene, CDR3 protein, CDR3 DNA. A D gene is named only where the DNA matches it firmly. Rows give clone size only sometimes, using once, few, many, or a class for an expanded clone.

TRBJ2-1	TRBV5-8	NA	NA	CASSPAGRRGDEQFF	TGTGCCAGCAGCCCCGCTGGGCGCAGGGGCGATGAGCAGTTCTTC
TRBJ2-1	TRBV24-1	NA	NA	CARNNEQFF	TGTGCCAGAAACAATGAGCAGTTCTTC
TRBJ2-7	TRBV29-1	many	NA	CSVRDTYEQYF	TGCAGCGTCCGGGACACCTACGAGCAGTACTTC
TRBJ1-5	TRBV30	NA	TRBD1	CAWRERGQAYQPQHF	TGTGCCTGGAGGGAGAGGGGGCAGGCTTATCAGCCCCAGCATTTT
TRBJ2-7	TRBV7-9	many	NA	CASSVQTYEQYF	TGTGCCAGCAGCGTACAGACCTACGAGCAGTACTTC
TRBJ2-3	TRBV7-3	many	TRBD2	CASSRTSGDTQYF	TGTGCCAGCAGCCGGACTAGTGGAGATACGCAGTATTTT
TRBJ2-7	TRBV4-2	few	TRBD1	CASSPYGTEKTYEQYF	TGTGCCAGCAGCCCGTACGGGACAGAAAAGACCTACGAGCAGTACTTC
TRBJ1-1	TRBV9	few	TRBD1	CASSPDTGGITAFF	TGTGCCAGCAGCCCAGACACAGGGGGCATAACGGCTTTCTTT
TRBJ2-7	TRBV2	many	NA	CASSGSTSSNEQYF	TGTGCCAGCAGTGGTTCGACTAGTAGCAACGAGCAGTACTTC
TRBJ2-3	TRBV13	many	TRBD1	CASSHRGSTDTQYF	TGTGCCAGCAGCCACAGGGGAAGCACAGATACGCAGTATTTT
TRBJ2-7	TRBV7-8	NA	NA	CASSGDAWGEQYF	TGTGCCAGCAGCGGTGATGCCTGGGGTGAGCAGTACTTC
TRBJ2-5	TRBV6-2/TRBV6-3	many	NA	CASTRTSLETQYF	TGTGCCAGCACCAGGACATCTCTCGAGACCCAGTACTTC
TRBJ2-7	TRBV5-1	NA	NA	CASTSTMGTEQYF	TGCGCCAGCACCTCTACCATGGGGACGGAGCAGTACTTC
TRBJ2-3	TRBV7-9	NA	NA	CASSPGWGREGNTQYF	TGTGCCAGCAGCCCCGGATGGGGTAGGGAAGGAAATACGCAGTATTTT
TRBJ1-2	TRBV5-6	NA	NA	CASSRMDYGYTF	TGTGCCAGCAGCAGGATGGACTATGGCTACACCTTC
TRBJ2-3	TRBV29-1	many	NA	CSVGAGTDTQYF	TGCAGCGTCGGAGCTGGCACAGATACGCAGTATTTT
TRBJ2-2	TRBV12-3/TRBV12-4	few	TRBD1	CASSPTGGSTGELFF	TGTGCCAGCAGTCCGACAGGGGGGAGCACCGGGGAGCTGTTTTTT
TRBJ2-1	TRBV3-1	NA	NA	CASSQARGLYNEQFF	TGTGCCAGCAGCCAAGCTAGGGGCCTTTACAATGAGCAGTTCTTC
TRBJ2-1	TRBV9	few	NA	CASSVDQGSNEQFF	TGTGCCAGCAGCGTAGATCAGGGAAGCAATGAGCAGTTCTTC
TRBJ1-1	TRBV7-3	NA	NA	CASSPNGRVGEAFF	TGTGCCAGCAGCCCAAACGGGAGGGTTGGTGAAGCTTTCTTT
TRBJ2-1	TRBV24-1	NA	TRBD2	CATSGRGNEQFF	TGTGCCACCAGCGGGAGGGGGAATGAGCAGTTCTTC
TRBJ2-7	TRBV6-2/TRBV6-3	few	NA	CASSYAQGLSYEQYF	TGTGCCAGCAGTTACGCACAGGGCCTCTCCTACGAGCAGTACTTC
TRBJ2-3	TRBV7-8	few	NA	CASSPRYTVSTDTQYF	TGTGCCAGCAGCCCACGTTACACCGTCAGCACAGATACGCAGTATTTT
TRBJ2-7	TRBV5-1	few	TRBD1	CASRLTGTGSYEQYF	TGCGCCAGCAGACTTACCGGGACAGGGTCGTACGAGCAGTACTTC
TRBJ1-5	TRBV5-5	NA	NA	CASSWDLFSNQPQHF	TGTGCCAGCAGCTGGGACCTGTTTAGCAATCAGCCCCAGCATTTT
TRBJ2-1	TRBV12-3/TRBV12-4	NA	TRBD2	CASSFVSGTLFEQFF	TGTGCCAGCAGTTTCGTTAGCGGGACTTTGTTTGAGCAGTTCTTC
TRBJ2-3	TRBV12-3/TRBV12-4	few	NA	CASSITSHSTDTQYF	TGTGCCAGCAGTATCACTAGCCACAGCACAGATACGCAGTATTTT
TRBJ1-3	TRBV30	many	NA	CAWERRQGTAGNTIYF	TGTGCCTGGGAGAGGCGGCAGGGTACGGCTGGAAACACCATATATTTT
TRBJ1-4	TRBV25-1	NA	TRBD1	CASSEWGTGVEKLFF	TGTGCCAGCAGTGAATGGGGGACAGGGGTTGAAAAACTGTTTTTT
TRBJ2-1	TRBV5-1	NA	NA	CASSLTVNEQFF	TGCGCCAGCAGCCTCACGGTCAATGAGCAGTTCTTC
TRBJ1-6	TRBV27	NA	TRBD1	CASSPQGADSPLHF	TGTGCCAGCAGTCCGCAGGGGGCTGATTCACCCCTCCACTTT
TRBJ2-7	TRBV6-2/TRBV6-3	many	NA	CALGRRFGSYEQYF	TGTGCCCTGGGACGGCGGTTCGGGTCCTACGAGCAGTACTTC
TRBJ2-1	TRBV4-3	few	NA	CASSQVEIRASEQFF	TGCGCCAGCAGCCAAGTCGAGATTAGGGCCAGTGAGCAGTTCTTC
TRBJ1-6	TRBV28	few	NA	CASSWGGEGSPLHF	TGTGCCAGCAGTTGGGGGGGAGAGGGTTCACCCCTCCACTTT
TRBJ2-1	TRBV4-1	few	TRBD2	CASGGTSGSNEQFF	TGCGCCAGCGGGGGGACTAGCGGGAGTAATGAGCAGTTCTTC
TRBJ2-3	TRBV11-2	few	NA	CASSPRTDLGGTDTQYF	TGTGCCAGCAGCCCACGGACCGATCTAGGGGGCACAGATACGCAGTATTTT
TRBJ1-2	TRBV7-2	few	NA	CASSSTGGGIYGYTF	TGTGCCAGCAGCTCAACGGGGGGCGGTATCTATGGCTACACCTTC
TRBJ2-2	TRBV7-3	NA	NA	CASSLYEGTGELFF	TGTGCCAGCAGCTTATATGAGGGAACCGGGGAGCTGTTTTTT
TRBJ2-1	TRBV7-8	NA	NA	CASSFEGYNEQFF	TGTGCCAGCAGCTTTGAGGGGTACAATGAGCAGTTCTTC
TRBJ1-5	TRBV28	NA	NA	CASSPNYQPQHF	TGTGCCAGCAGTCCAAACTATCAGCCCCAGCATTTT
TRBJ2-3	TRBV4-2	NA	TRBD2	CASRGGNTQYF	TGTGCCAGCAGGGGAGGGAACACGCAGTATTTT
TRBJ2-1	TRBV6-2/TRBV6-3	many	TRBD2	CASRIAGGSYNEQFF	TGTGCCAGCAGGATAGCGGGAGGCTCCTACAATGAGCAGTTCTTC
TRBJ1-1	TRBV2	NA	NA	CASSLTLLNTEAFF	TGTGCCAGCAGCTTGACCCTACTAAACACTGAAGCTTTCTTT
TRBJ1-5	TRBV20-1	NA	NA	CSATGSLSNQPQHF	TGCAGTGCTACAGGCAGCCTATCTAATCAGCCCCAGCATTTT
TRBJ2-1	TRBV7-9	NA	TRBD1	CASSPRDRHNEQFF	TGTGCCAGCAGCCCGAGGGACAGACACAATGAGCAGTTCTTC
TRBJ1-1	TRBV12-3/TRBV12-4	many	NA	CASSLMGGSTEAFF	TGTGCCAGCAGTTTAATGGGCGGGTCCACTGAAGCTTTCTTT
TRBJ2-3	TRBV7-2	few	TRBD2	CASSLLAGDTDTQYF	TGTGCCAGCAGCTTACTAGCGGGGGACACAGATACGCAGTATTTT
TRBJ2-7	TRBV6-2/TRBV6-3	few	NA	CASRPPPGRKYEQYF	TGTGCCAGCAGACCACCTCCGGGACGAAAATACGAGCAGTACTTC
TRBJ1-5	TRBV10-3	NA	NA	CAISKGGGTENQPQHF	TGTGCCATCAGTAAGGGAGGGGGAACCGAAAATCAGCCCCAGCATTTT
TRBJ2-7	TRBV5-6	few	NA	CASSLGQTLTYEQYF	TGTGCCAGCAGCCTGGGACAAACCCTAACCTACGAGCAGTACTTC
TRBJ2-7	TRBV27	NA	NA	CASSSRVRGSIEQYF	TGTGCCAGCAGTTCCAGGGTTAGAGGGTCCATCGAGCAGTACTTC
TRBJ2-5	TRBV29-1	few	TRBD2	CSVGFGRAQETQYF	TGCAGCGTCGGTTTTGGGAGGGCTCAAGAGACCCAGTACTTC
TRBJ2-7	TRBV4-1	few	NA	CASSQDRLAGEQYF	TGCGCCAGCAGCCAAGATCGGCTAGCAGGCGAGCAGTACTTC
TRBJ1-2	TRBV12-3/TRBV12-4	NA	TRBD1	CASSQQGYGYTF	TGTGCCAGCAGTCAACAGGGGTATGGCTACACCTTC
TRBJ2-7	TRBV2	NA	NA	CASSDLGLSEYEQYF	TGTGCCAGCAGTGATTTGGGACTTTCGGAGTACGAGCAGTACTTC
TRBJ2-1	TRBV6-5	NA	TRBD2	CASSYGLSGLARVNSHNEQFF	TGTGCCAGCAGTTACGGGCTATCGGGACTAGCGCGCGTAAACTCCCACAATGAGCAGTTCTTC
TRBJ1-1	TRBV27	NA	NA	CASSLFSNTEAFF	TGTGCCAGCAGTTTATTTTCGAACACTGAAGCTTTCTTT
TRBJ2-7	TRBV18	NA	TRBD1	CASSLGTGGGYEQYF	TGTGCCAGCTCACTTGGAACAGGGGGCGGCTACGAGCAGTACTTC